Listed below are T cell receptor beta chains from one sample, sequenced in a study of blood T cell repertoires in COVID-19. Data came from immunoSEQ multiplex PCR; TCRdb stores just in-frame clones and leaves some out. The sample has 150,000 or so clones; about 90% are singletons. The sample was peripheral blood. The receptor source for this set is a man older than 75 with acute or convalescent COVID-19. Both conserved end residues are trimmed from each CDR3. The D gene is left open where the match is weak.

-	TRBV18	TRBJ1-3	ASSLGLTEFPTGNTIY
-	TRBV28	TRBJ1-4	ASSFVRVAGHDEKLF
TRBD1	TRBV4-1	TRBJ1-5	ASSQGTGGNNQPQH
-	TRBV7-9	TRBJ2-5	ASSSRRLQETQY
TRBD1	TRBV6-5	TRBJ1-1	ASCGQGCTEAF
-	TRBV7-9	TRBJ2-5	ASSLRTEQETQY
-	TRBV5-1	TRBJ1-1	ASSLESGDTEAF
TRBD1	TRBV19	TRBJ1-2	ASSTRQGANYGYT
-	TRBV30	TRBJ1-6	AWTGVLGSPLH
-	TRBV5-1	TRBJ1-6	ASSLVESSYNSPLH
-	TRBV24-1	TRBJ2-5	ATSDAGLGETQY
TRBD1	TRBV5-4	TRBJ2-1	ASSLDMGQRNEQF
-	TRBV20-1	TRBJ2-1	SASYQANEQF
TRBD2	TRBV9	TRBJ2-3	ASSVGSGRVTDTQY
-	TRBV11-1	TRBJ2-7	ASSFSQTRSEQY
-	TRBV12-3/TRBV12-4	TRBJ1-6	ASSFPESPLH
-	TRBV28	TRBJ1-2	ASSRTAVIHGYT
TRBD1	TRBV28	TRBJ1-5	ASSVTGTGGNQPQH
TRBD2	TRBV4-1	TRBJ2-5	ASRPAGAGGEETQY
TRBD1	TRBV18	TRBJ2-1	ASSATGVSYNEQF
TRBD2	TRBV3-1/TRBV3-2	TRBJ2-1	ASSQGGGSSYNEQF
TRBD1	TRBV28	TRBJ1-4	ASSFARGHHEKLF